A single TCR beta chain is shown here with its context. Its target is not known. This table comes from immunoSEQ multiplex PCR, and its TCRdb copy is limited to in-frame clones, with some not included. In the table there are around 700,000 clones, approximately 90% of which are singletons. This sample was included in a study of shared clonotypes between healthy human individuals. Findings and limits, study-wide: An anticipated effect of sequencing depth on clonotype sharing among donors was recognized. The rarefaction results pointed to incomplete sorted-subset sequencing despite large depth. Compared with clonotypes that all four donors shared, non-shared clonotypes had lower generation probabilities.

The naive CD8 subset, CD45RO-negative cells positively selected for CCR7, excluded terminally differentiated effector memory CD45RA+ cells. The V gene's germline CDR1 is MGHRA and CDR2 YSYEKL. The V gene end was trimmed by 4 bases and the J gene end by 1 base; junction bases not matched to a gene: 16. The CDR3 length is 18 residues. V and J are TRBV4-1 and TRBJ2-7; 7 bases map to TRBD2. Sequencing was done on a sample of naive CD8+ T cells sorted from blood. The source of this sequence is a man aged 25 to 40 in good health. The CDR3 sequence is CASSLWASSGGFSYEQYF. CDR3 DNA sequence: TGCGCCAGCAGCCTTTGGGCATCTAGCGGAGGATTTTCCTACGAGCAGTACTTC.